Listed below are T cell receptor beta chains from one sample, sequenced in a study of shared clonotypes between healthy human individuals. Profiled with immunoSEQ multiplex PCR; TCRdb holds only in-frame clones, not every one. The table has about 2 million clones, about 95% seen once. Sequencing input: naive CD8+ T cells sorted from blood. The source is a man younger than 30 in good health. The CDR3 runs from the conserved cysteine through the conserved F or W. A D gene is named only where the DNA matches it firmly. The size entry is marked missing in some rows and otherwise reads once, few, many or a size class.

J: TRBJ1-1
V: TRBV10-3
size: NA
D: NA
DNA: TGTGCCATCAGTGAACCAGGGATGGGAGTGAACACTGAAGCTTTCTTT
CDR3: CAISEPGMGVNTEAFF

J: TRBJ2-2
V: TRBV6-5
size: NA
D: TRBD2
DNA: TGTGCCAGCAGTTACTCGGAGGGACTATACACCGGGGAGCTGTTTTTT
CDR3: CASSYSEGLYTGELFF

J: TRBJ2-1
V: TRBV5-6
size: NA
D: NA
DNA: TGTGCCAGCAGCTTAGGGCAGGGGATTACTGAGCAGTTCTTC
CDR3: CASSLGQGITEQFF

J: TRBJ2-7
V: TRBV30
size: NA
D: NA
DNA: TGTGCCTGGAGTGAAGGGTACGAGCAGTACTTC
CDR3: CAWSEGYEQYF

J: TRBJ2-7
V: TRBV11-2
size: NA
D: NA
DNA: TGTGCCAGCAGCCCCCCCCCTGGAGGGACCTACGAGCAGTACTTC
CDR3: CASSPPPGGTYEQYF

J: TRBJ2-7
V: TRBV7-9
size: NA
D: TRBD1
DNA: TGTGCCAGCAGCTCAGGGACAGGGCAAGGGACCCTGTACGAGCAGTACTTC
CDR3: CASSSGTGQGTLYEQYF

J: TRBJ2-5
V: TRBV11-2
size: NA
D: TRBD2
DNA: TGTGCCAGCAGCGACTGGGGGGGGTCCGAGACCCAGTACTTC
CDR3: CASSDWGGSETQYF

J: TRBJ2-3
V: TRBV14
size: NA
D: NA
DNA: TGTGCCAGCAGCCCTGGGACGTCAGGGACAACAGATACGCAGTATTTT
CDR3: CASSPGTSGTTDTQYF

J: TRBJ1-2
V: TRBV6-1
size: NA
D: NA
DNA: TGTGCCAGCAGTAAAACAGGTCACCCTAACTATGGCTACACCTTC
CDR3: CASSKTGHPNYGYTF

J: TRBJ1-5
V: TRBV27
size: once
D: NA
DNA: TGTGCCAGCAGTTTAGGTCTAGCAAATCAGCCCCAGCATTTT
CDR3: CASSLGLANQPQHF

J: TRBJ1-2
V: TRBV6-1
size: NA
D: NA
DNA: TGTGCCAGCAGTGACCAGGGTGCACCTAACTATGGCTACACCTTC
CDR3: CASSDQGAPNYGYTF

J: TRBJ2-7
V: TRBV5-4
size: NA
D: TRBD2
DNA: TGTGCCAGCAGACAAAGAGGGGGTAGCGGGAGAACTTTCCCCTACGAGCAGTACTTC
CDR3: CASRQRGGSGRTFPYEQYF

J: TRBJ2-1
V: TRBV5-4
size: NA
D: NA
DNA: TGTGCCAGCAGCTTGCTTACTTCCCCGGCCTATGAGCAGTTCTTC
CDR3: CASSLLTSPAYEQFF

J: TRBJ2-1
V: TRBV9
size: NA
D: NA
DNA: TGTGCCAGCAGCAACCCAGTTGGGCCAGCCTTGACCAATGAGCAGTTCTTC
CDR3: CASSNPVGPALTNEQFF

J: TRBJ2-5
V: TRBV29-1
size: NA
D: NA
DNA: TGCAGCGTTGAAACGGTAGTTGCTCAAGAGACCCAGTACTTC
CDR3: CSVETVVAQETQYF

J: TRBJ2-1
V: TRBV11-2
size: NA
D: TRBD2
DNA: TGTGCCAGCAGCTTAGCAGGGGCACCTCTAGCGGGGCCATTAGGTGAGCAGTTCTTC
CDR3: CASSLAGAPLAGPLGEQFF

J: TRBJ2-7
V: TRBV27
size: once
D: TRBD1
DNA: TGTGCCAGCAGTTTAGCGGCAGGGGGTGCCTACGAGCAGTACTTC
CDR3: CASSLAAGGAYEQYF

J: TRBJ2-7
V: TRBV11-2
size: NA
D: NA
DNA: TGTGCCAGCAGCCCAGGACGGTACGAGCAGTACTTC
CDR3: CASSPGRYEQYF

J: TRBJ2-5
V: TRBV30
size: NA
D: NA
DNA: TGTGCCGGAACAGGCCTGTGGACAGCCCAAGAGACCCAGTACTTC
CDR3: CAGTGLWTAQETQYF

J: TRBJ2-5
V: TRBV6-5
size: NA
D: TRBD1
DNA: TGTGCCAGCAGTTCCACAGGGGGACAAGAGACCCAGTACTTC
CDR3: CASSSTGGQETQYF

J: TRBJ1-5
V: TRBV6-1
size: NA
D: NA
DNA: TGTGCCAGCAGTTATGGGTTTTCTCAGCCCCAGCATTTT
CDR3: CASSYGFSQPQHF

J: TRBJ2-3
V: TRBV6-5
size: NA
D: TRBD2
DNA: TGTGCCAGCAGGGGACTACCCACAGATACGCAGTATTTT
CDR3: CASRGLPTDTQYF

J: TRBJ1-3
V: TRBV10-2
size: NA
D: NA
DNA: TGCGCCAGCAGTGTCGACGGGGGTTGGGGAAACACCATATATTTT
CDR3: CASSVDGGWGNTIYF

J: TRBJ2-5
V: TRBV18
size: NA
D: NA
DNA: TGTGCCAGCCAGGAAATGTGGGGGGAGACCCAGTACTTC
CDR3: CASQEMWGETQYF

J: TRBJ2-3
V: TRBV5-1
size: NA
D: NA
DNA: TGCGCCAGCAGCTTGGAACGGGACCCAGATACGCAGTATTTT
CDR3: CASSLERDPDTQYF

J: TRBJ1-2
V: TRBV28
size: NA
D: NA
DNA: TGTGCCAGCAGTTTATACGTTCCGGGAGGTGGCTACACCTTC
CDR3: CASSLYVPGGGYTF

J: TRBJ1-4
V: TRBV4-1
size: few
D: TRBD1
DNA: TGCGCCAGCAGCCAAGATCCGACAGGGAATGAAAAACTGTTTTTT
CDR3: CASSQDPTGNEKLFF

J: TRBJ2-3
V: TRBV4-3
size: NA
D: TRBD2
DNA: TGCGCCAGCAGCCAAATGGGACTAGCGGGGGGTTCAGATACGCAGTATTTT
CDR3: CASSQMGLAGGSDTQYF

J: TRBJ1-1
V: TRBV5-5
size: NA
D: NA
DNA: TGTGCCAGCAGCTTGGCCCCGGGGGAAATTGAAGCTTTCTTT
CDR3: CASSLAPGEIEAFF

J: TRBJ1-1
V: TRBV5-4
size: NA
D: TRBD1
DNA: TGTGCCAGCAGCTTGGCGTCAGGGGGCGCTGAAGCTTTCTTT
CDR3: CASSLASGGAEAFF

J: TRBJ1-1
V: TRBV29-1
size: NA
D: NA
DNA: TGCAGCGTTGAAAACGGACAGAACACTGAAGCTTTCTTT
CDR3: CSVENGQNTEAFF

J: TRBJ2-5
V: TRBV15
size: NA
D: NA
DNA: TGTGCCACCAGCAGGTCTCAGGGGACCCTAGAGACCCAGTACTTC
CDR3: CATSRSQGTLETQYF

J: TRBJ1-6
V: TRBV13
size: NA
D: NA
DNA: TGTGCCAGCAGCTTATTCGGGTGGGGCGAGGATTCACCCCTCCACTTT
CDR3: CASSLFGWGEDSPLHF

J: TRBJ2-1
V: TRBV15
size: once
D: NA
DNA: TGTGCCACCAGCAGAGGCGGCAATGAGCAGTTCTTC
CDR3: CATSRGGNEQFF

J: TRBJ2-5
V: TRBV6-6
size: NA
D: TRBD2
DNA: TGTGCCAGCAGTCCGACTAGCGGGAGGGATGAGACCCAGTACTTC
CDR3: CASSPTSGRDETQYF

J: TRBJ2-7
V: TRBV5-4
size: NA
D: TRBD2
DNA: TGTGCCAGCAGGTCCGGGACTAGCGGCACCTACGAGCAGTACTTC
CDR3: CASRSGTSGTYEQYF

J: TRBJ2-5
V: TRBV6-1
size: once
D: NA
DNA: TGTGCCAGCAGTGAATGGGGGGATCCACACTTC
CDR3: CASSEWGDPHF

J: TRBJ2-3
V: TRBV9
size: NA
D: TRBD2
DNA: TGTGCCAGCAGCGTTGGGACTAGCGGGGCAGATACGCAGTATTTT
CDR3: CASSVGTSGADTQYF

J: TRBJ2-7
V: TRBV6-5
size: NA
D: TRBD1
DNA: TGTGCCAGCAGTTACCCACCCGACAGGGTCTACGAGCAGTACTTC
CDR3: CASSYPPDRVYEQYF

J: TRBJ1-2
V: TRBV14
size: NA
D: NA
DNA: TGTGCCAGCAGCCAGGGGCAGGGCGACTATGGCTACACCTTC
CDR3: CASSQGQGDYGYTF

J: TRBJ2-3
V: TRBV5-4
size: NA
D: TRBD1
DNA: TGTGCCAGCAGCTCATTTACAGGGGGCGGGGGCAGGGATACGCAGTATTTT
CDR3: CASSSFTGGGGRDTQYF

J: TRBJ1-2
V: TRBV2
size: NA
D: NA
DNA: TGTGCCAGCATGGGAGGGGGGCCTCAGCATGGCTACACCTTC
CDR3: CASMGGGPQHGYTF

J: TRBJ2-3
V: TRBV7-2
size: NA
D: NA
DNA: TGTGCCAGCAGCTTCGGGGGAACAGATACGCAGTATTTT
CDR3: CASSFGGTDTQYF

J: TRBJ1-1
V: TRBV11-1
size: NA
D: NA
DNA: TGTGCCAGCAGCCCGGCGTCCCAGAACACTGAAGCTTTCTTT
CDR3: CASSPASQNTEAFF

J: TRBJ2-7
V: TRBV7-8
size: NA
D: NA
DNA: TGTGCCAGCAGTCAAAGAAGCGGGGGACAGGAGAATTACGAGCAGTACTTC
CDR3: CASSQRSGGQENYEQYF

J: TRBJ1-5
V: TRBV10-3
size: once
D: NA
DNA: TGTGCCATCAGTGAGCATGACAGTTATCAGCCCCAGCATTTT
CDR3: CAISEHDSYQPQHF

J: TRBJ1-2
V: TRBV7-2
size: NA
D: NA
DNA: TGTGCACGCCAAGATCCGGGCAGCGTATACTATGGCTACACCTTC
CDR3: CARQDPGSVYYGYTF

J: TRBJ2-5
V: TRBV7-9
size: NA
D: NA
DNA: TGTGCCAGCAGCTTAGGAGGGGCAGTACAAGAGACCCAGTACTTC
CDR3: CASSLGGAVQETQYF

J: TRBJ2-7
V: TRBV5-4
size: NA
D: NA
DNA: TGTGCCAGCAGCTTTAACGGCTACGAGCAGTACTTC
CDR3: CASSFNGYEQYF

J: TRBJ2-1
V: TRBV5-6
size: once
D: NA
DNA: TGTGCCAGCAGCATTCCTATCGGGCGTGAGCAGTTCTTC
CDR3: CASSIPIGREQFF

J: TRBJ1-1
V: TRBV7-9
size: NA
D: NA
DNA: TGTGCCAGCAGCTTACTCGGATCTGAAGCTTTCTTT
CDR3: CASSLLGSEAFF

J: TRBJ1-2
V: TRBV4-1
size: NA
D: NA
DNA: TGCGCCAGCAGCCAACCCTGGGAGGGCTCGGATGGCTACACCTTC
CDR3: CASSQPWEGSDGYTF

J: TRBJ2-7
V: TRBV27
size: NA
D: NA
DNA: TGTGCCAGCAGTTCCCTCCCTAATGACTACGAGCAGTACTTC
CDR3: CASSSLPNDYEQYF

J: TRBJ2-7
V: TRBV5-8
size: NA
D: TRBD1
DNA: TGTGCCAGCAGCACGGGACAGGGGCCCTACGAGCAGTACTTC
CDR3: CASSTGQGPYEQYF

J: TRBJ2-7
V: TRBV27
size: NA
D: NA
DNA: TGTGCCAGCAGTTTATCTGGGGGGAACCCTATCGAGCAGTACTTC
CDR3: CASSLSGGNPIEQYF

J: TRBJ1-1
V: TRBV6-5
size: NA
D: NA
DNA: TGTGCCAGCTCAAGGGAAGAGAGAAACACTGAAGCTTTCTTT
CDR3: CASSREERNTEAFF

J: TRBJ1-1
V: TRBV7-9
size: NA
D: TRBD1
DNA: TGTGCCAGCAGCTTAGCGGAGACAGGGGACACTGAAGCTTTCTTT
CDR3: CASSLAETGDTEAFF